This T cell receptor beta chain appears in the sequencing data of a study of T cells after yellow fever vaccination. Study-level points and caveats: Clones from primary vaccination mostly reappeared after the booster (around 96% CD4, around 90% CD8). Although most clonotypes did not, a small share appeared in both CD4 and CD8 compartments. Though weaker, the secondary response peaked faster, on day 5 versus 15.

As TCR cDNA was made by 5'RACE template switching, a universal primer site and UMIs were added. Each CDR3 protein gets one entry after TCRdb re-called the 5' RACE reads with MiXCR. The sample holds 340,000 or so distinct CDR3 sequences, about 12% seen once. Note on this clonotype: Its target is unknown.

The V and J ends lost 6 bases and 6 bases respectively, with 21 bases between them. The CDR3 sequence is 14 residues long. The germline V gene has CDR1 DFQATT and CDR2 SNEGSKA (reference sequence). The gene calls are TRBV20-1 and TRBJ2-7; a weak D match, TRBD2 (6 bases). The input for sequencing was CD4+ T cells sorted from PBMCs, taken 15 days after the yellow fever booster vaccination. The origin of this receptor is a man younger than 30 who received the YFV17D yellow fever vaccine. CDR3: CSAPWAGPGGEQYF. CDR3 DNA sequence: TGCAGTGCCCCCTGGGCGGGACCTGGGGGCGAGCAGTACTTC.